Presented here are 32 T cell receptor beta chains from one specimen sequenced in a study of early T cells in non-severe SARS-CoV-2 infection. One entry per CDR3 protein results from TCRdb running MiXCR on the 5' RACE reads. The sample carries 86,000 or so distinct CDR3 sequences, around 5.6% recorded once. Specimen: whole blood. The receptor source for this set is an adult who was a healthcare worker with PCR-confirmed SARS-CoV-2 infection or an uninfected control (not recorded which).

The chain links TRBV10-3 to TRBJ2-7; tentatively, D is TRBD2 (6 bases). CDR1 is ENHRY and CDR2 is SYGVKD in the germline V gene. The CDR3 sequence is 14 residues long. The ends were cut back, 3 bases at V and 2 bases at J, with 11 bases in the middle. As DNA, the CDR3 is TGTGCCATCAGTGATTGGACGGGAGCCTACGAGCAGTACTTC. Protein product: CAISDWTGAYEQYF.

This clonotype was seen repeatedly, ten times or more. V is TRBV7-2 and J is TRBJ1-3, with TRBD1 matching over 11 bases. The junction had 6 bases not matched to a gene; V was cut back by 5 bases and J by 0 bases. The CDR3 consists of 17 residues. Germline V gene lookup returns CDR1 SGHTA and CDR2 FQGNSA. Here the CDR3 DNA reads TGTGCCAGCAGCCCGCGGGACAGGGGGTTCTCTGGAAACACCATATATTTT. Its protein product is CASSPRDRGFSGNTIYF.

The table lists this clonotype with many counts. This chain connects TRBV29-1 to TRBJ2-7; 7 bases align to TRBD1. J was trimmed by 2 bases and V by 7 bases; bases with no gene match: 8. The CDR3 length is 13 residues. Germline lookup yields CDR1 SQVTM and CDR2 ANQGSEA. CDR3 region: CSGGDRPPYEQYF. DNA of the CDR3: TGCAGCGGTGGGGACAGACCCCCCTACGAGCAGTACTTC.

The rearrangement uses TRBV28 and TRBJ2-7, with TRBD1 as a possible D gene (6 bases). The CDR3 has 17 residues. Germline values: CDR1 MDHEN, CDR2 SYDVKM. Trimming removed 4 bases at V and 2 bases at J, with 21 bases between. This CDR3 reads CASSSALRTGKPYEQYF. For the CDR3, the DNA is TGTGCCAGCAGTTCGGCCCTGAGAACAGGGAAACCCTACGAGCAGTACTTC.

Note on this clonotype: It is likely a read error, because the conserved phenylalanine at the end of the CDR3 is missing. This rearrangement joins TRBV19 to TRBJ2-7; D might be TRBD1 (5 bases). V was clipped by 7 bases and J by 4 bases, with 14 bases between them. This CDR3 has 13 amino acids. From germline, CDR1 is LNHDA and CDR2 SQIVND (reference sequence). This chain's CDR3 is CASTRGATYEQYL. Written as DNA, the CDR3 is TGTGCCAGTACTAGGGGCGCGACTTACGAGCAGTACCTC.

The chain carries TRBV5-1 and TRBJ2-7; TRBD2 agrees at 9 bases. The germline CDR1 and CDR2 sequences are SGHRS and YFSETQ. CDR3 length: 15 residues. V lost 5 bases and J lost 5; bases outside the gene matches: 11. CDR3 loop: CASSFGSGGPHEQYF. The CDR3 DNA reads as TGCGCCAGCAGTTTTGGTAGCGGGGGCCCCCACGAGCAGTACTTC.

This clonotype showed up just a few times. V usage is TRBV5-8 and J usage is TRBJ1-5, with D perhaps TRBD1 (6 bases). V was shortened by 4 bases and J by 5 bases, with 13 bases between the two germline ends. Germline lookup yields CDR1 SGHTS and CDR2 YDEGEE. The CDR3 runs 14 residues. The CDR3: CASSTDSLHQPQHF. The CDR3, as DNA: TGTGCCAGCAGCACGGACAGTCTTCATCAGCCCCAGCATTTT.

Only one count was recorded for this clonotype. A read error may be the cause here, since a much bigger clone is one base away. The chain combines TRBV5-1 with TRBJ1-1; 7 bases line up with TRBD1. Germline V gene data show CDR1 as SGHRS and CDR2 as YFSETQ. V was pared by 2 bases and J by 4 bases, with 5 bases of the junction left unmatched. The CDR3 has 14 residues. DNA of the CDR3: TGCGCCAGCAGCTTTACAGGGGCGATCACTGAAGCTTTCTTT. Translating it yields CASSFTGAITEAFF. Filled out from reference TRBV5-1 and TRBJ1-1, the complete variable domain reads KAGVTQTPRYLIKTRGQQVTLSCSPISGHRSVSWYQQTPGQGLQFLFEYFSETQRNKGNFPGRFSGRQFSNSRSEMNVSTLELGDSALYLCASSFTGAITEAFFGQGTRLTVV.

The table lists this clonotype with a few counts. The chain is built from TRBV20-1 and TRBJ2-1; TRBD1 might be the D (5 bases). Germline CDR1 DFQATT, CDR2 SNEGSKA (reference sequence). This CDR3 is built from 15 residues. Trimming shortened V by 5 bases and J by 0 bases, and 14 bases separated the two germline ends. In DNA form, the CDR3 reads TGCAGTGCTCCCAATGGGGCGGTCTCCTACAATGAGCAGTTCTTC. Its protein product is CSAPNGAVSYNEQFF.

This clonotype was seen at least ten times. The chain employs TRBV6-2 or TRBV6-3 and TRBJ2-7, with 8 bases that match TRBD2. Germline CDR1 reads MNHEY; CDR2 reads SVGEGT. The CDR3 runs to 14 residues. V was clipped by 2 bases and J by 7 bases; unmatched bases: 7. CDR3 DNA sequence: TGTGCCAGCAGTTACGATGGCGGGAGGAAAGAGCAGTACTTC. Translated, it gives CASSYDGGRKEQYF.

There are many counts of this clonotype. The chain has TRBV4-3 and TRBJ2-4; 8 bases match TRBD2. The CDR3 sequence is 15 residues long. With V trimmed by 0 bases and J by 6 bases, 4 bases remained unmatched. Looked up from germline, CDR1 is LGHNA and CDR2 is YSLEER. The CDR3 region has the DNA TGCGCCAGCAGCCAAGACGGGAGGGGCGGAAACATTCAGTACTTC. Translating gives CASSQDGRGGNIQYF.

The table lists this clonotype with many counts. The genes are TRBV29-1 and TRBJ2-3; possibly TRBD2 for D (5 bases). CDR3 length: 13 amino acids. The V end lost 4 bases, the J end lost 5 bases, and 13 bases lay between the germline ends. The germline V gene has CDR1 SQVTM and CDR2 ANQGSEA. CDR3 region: CSVGGSIGDTQYF. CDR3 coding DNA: TGCAGCGTTGGAGGGAGTATCGGAGATACGCAGTATTTT.

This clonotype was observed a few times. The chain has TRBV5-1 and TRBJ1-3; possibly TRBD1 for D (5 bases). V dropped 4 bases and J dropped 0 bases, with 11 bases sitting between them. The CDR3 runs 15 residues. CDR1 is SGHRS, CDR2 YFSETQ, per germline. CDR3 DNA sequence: TGCGCCAGCAGCCCCGGGACCAACTCTGGAAACACCATATATTTT. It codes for CASSPGTNSGNTIYF.

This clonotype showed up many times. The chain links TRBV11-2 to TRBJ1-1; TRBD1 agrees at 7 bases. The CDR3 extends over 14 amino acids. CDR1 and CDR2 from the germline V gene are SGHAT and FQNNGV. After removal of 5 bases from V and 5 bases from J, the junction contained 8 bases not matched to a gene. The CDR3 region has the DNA TGTGCCAGCAGCATCCCAGGGGGTTCTACTGAAGCTTTCTTT. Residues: CASSIPGGSTEAFF. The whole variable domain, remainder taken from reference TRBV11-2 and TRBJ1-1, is EAGVAQSPRYKIIEKRQSVAFWCNPISGHATLYWYQQILGQGPKLLIQFQNNGVVDDSQLPKDRFSAERLKGVDSTLKIQPAKLEDSAVYLCASSIPGGSTEAFFGQGTRLTVV.

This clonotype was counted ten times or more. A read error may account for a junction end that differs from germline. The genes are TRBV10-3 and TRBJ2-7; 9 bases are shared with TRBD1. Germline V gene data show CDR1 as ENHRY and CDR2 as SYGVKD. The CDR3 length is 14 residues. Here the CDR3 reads CAIGDPGQGLGYDF. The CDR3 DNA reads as TGTGCCATCGGGGACCCGGGACAGGGTTTAGGATACGATTTC.

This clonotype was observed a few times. The CDR3, as DNA: TGTGCCATCAGCTACGGGACAAAAGAGACCCAGTACTTC. Protein: CAISYGTKETQYF. The chain recombines TRBV10-3 with TRBJ2-5; possible D gene TRBD1, 6 bases. V was clipped by 6 bases and J by 3 bases, with 11 bases between them. The CDR3 length is 13 residues. CDR1 is ENHRY, CDR2 SYGVKD, per germline.

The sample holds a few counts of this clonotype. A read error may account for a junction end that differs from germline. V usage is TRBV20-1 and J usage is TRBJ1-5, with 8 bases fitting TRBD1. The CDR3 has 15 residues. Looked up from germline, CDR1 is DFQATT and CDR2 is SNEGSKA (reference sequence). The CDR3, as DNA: TGCGGTGCTAGAGTGACAGGGGCAGGGAATCAGCCCCAGCATTTT. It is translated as CGARVTGAGNQPQHF.

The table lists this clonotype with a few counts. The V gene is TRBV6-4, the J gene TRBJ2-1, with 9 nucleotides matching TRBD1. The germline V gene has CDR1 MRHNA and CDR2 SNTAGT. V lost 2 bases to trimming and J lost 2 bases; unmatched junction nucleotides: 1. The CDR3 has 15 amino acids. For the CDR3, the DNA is TGTGCCAGCAGTGACGGGACAGGGCCCTACAATGAGCAGTTCTTC. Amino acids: CASSDGTGPYNEQFF.

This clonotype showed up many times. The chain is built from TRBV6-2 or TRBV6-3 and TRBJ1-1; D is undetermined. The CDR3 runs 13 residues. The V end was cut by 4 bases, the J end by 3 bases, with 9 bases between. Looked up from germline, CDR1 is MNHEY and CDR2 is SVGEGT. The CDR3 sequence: CASSSRIDTEAFF. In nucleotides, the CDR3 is TGTGCCAGCAGTTCGCGAATTGACACTGAAGCTTTCTTT.

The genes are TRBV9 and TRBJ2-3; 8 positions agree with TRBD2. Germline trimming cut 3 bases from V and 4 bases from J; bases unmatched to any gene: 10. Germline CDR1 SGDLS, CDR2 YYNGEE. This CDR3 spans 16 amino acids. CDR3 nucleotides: TGTGCCAGCAGCGGGTGGACTAGCTATGTCCCAGATACGCAGTATTTT. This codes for CASSGWTSYVPDTQYF.

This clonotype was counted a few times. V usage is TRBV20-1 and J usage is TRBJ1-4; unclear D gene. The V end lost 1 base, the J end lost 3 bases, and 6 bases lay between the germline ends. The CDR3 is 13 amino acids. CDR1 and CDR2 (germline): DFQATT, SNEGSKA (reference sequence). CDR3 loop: CSARGTSNEKLFF. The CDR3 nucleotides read TGCAGTGCTAGAGGAACATCTAATGAAAAACTGTTTTTT.

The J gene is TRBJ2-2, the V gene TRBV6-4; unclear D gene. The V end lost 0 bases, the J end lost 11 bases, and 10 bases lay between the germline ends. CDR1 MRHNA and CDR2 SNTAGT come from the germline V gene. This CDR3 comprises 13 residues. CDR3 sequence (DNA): TGTGCCAGCAGTGACTCGACATTAGGAGAGCTGTTTTTT. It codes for CASSDSTLGELFF.

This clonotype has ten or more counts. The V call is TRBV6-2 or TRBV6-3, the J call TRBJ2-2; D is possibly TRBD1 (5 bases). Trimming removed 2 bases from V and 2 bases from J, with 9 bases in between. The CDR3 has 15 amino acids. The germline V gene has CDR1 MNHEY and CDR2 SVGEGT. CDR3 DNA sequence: TGTGCCAGCAGTTACGGCAGGACAAACACCGGGGAGCTGTTTTTT. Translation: CASSYGRTNTGELFF.

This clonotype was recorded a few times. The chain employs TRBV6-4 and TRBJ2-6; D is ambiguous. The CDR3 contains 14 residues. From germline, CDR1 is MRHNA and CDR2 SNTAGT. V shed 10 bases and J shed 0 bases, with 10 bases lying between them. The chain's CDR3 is CATGGSSGANVLTF. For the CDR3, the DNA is TGTGCCACCGGCGGTAGCTCTGGGGCCAACGTCCTGACTTTC.

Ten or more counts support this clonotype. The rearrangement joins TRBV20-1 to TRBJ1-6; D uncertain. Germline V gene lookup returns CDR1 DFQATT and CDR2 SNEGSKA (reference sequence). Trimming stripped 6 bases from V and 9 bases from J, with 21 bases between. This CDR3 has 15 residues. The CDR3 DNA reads TGCAGTGCAAACGCAGTGACCCCCCGCGGTTCACCCCTCCACTTT. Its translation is CSANAVTPRGSPLHF.

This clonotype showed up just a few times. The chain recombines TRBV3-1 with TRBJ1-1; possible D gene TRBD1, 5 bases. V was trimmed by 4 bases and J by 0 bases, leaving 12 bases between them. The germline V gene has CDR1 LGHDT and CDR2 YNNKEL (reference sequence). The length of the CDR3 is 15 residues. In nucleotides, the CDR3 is TGTGCCAGCAGCCCCCGACAGCTAATGAACACTGAAGCTTTCTTT. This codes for CASSPRQLMNTEAFF.

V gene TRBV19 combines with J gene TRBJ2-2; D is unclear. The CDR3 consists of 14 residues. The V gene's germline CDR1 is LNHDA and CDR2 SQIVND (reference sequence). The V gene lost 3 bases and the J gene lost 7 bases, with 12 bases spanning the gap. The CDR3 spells CASSIASFGGELFF. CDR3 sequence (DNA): TGTGCCAGTAGTATTGCTAGTTTCGGCGGGGAGCTGTTTTTT.

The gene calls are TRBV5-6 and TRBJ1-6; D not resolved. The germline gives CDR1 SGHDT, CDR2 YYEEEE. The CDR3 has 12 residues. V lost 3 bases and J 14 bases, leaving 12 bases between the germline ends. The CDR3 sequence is CASSSNDFTLHF. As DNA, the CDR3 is TGTGCCAGCAGCTCGAATGATTTCACCCTCCACTTT.

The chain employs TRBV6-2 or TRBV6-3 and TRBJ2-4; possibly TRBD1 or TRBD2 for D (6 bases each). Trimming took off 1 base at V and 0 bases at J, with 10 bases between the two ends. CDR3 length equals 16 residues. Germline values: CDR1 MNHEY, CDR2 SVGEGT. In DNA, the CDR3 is TGTGCCAGCAGTTACTACAGGGACTTAGCCAAAAACATTCAGTACTTC. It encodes CASSYYRDLAKNIQYF.

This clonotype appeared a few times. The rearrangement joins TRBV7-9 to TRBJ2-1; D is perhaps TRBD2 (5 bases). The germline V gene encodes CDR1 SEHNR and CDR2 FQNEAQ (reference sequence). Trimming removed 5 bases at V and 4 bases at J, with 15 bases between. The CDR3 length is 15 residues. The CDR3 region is CASSPDGGWYNEQFF. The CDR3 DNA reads TGTGCCAGCAGCCCGGACGGAGGTTGGTACAATGAGCAGTTCTTC.

CDR3 loop: CSVETGYRSGANVLTF. CDR3 DNA: TGCAGCGTTGAGACAGGGTATCGCTCTGGGGCCAACGTCCTGACTTTC. This rearrangement joins TRBV29-1 to TRBJ2-6; 7 bases map to TRBD1. V shed 3 bases and J 0 bases; nucleotides not matched to a gene: 5. The CDR3 loop spans 16 amino acids. Looked up from germline, CDR1 is SQVTM and CDR2 is ANQGSEA.

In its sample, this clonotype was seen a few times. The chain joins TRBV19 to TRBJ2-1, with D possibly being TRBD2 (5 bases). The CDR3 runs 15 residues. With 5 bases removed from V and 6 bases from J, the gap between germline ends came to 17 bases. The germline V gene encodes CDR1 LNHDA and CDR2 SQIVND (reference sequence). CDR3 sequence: CASSRGGVFSNEQFF. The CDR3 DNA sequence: TGTGCCAGTAGTCGTGGAGGAGTATTTAGCAATGAGCAGTTCTTC.